Listed here are 10 T cell receptor beta chains from one sample, sequenced in a study of cytomegalovirus exposure and HLA in healthy donors. Data came from immunoSEQ multiplex PCR; TCRdb stores just in-frame clones and leaves some out. The sample records hundreds of thousands of clones, roughly 84% being singletons. Sequenced sample: PBMCs. The receptors were sampled from a young woman in good health and CMV-seropositive.

The V gene is TRBV5-1, the J gene TRBJ2-5, with 7 bases fitting TRBD1. The germline CDR1 and CDR2 sequences are SGHRS and YFSETQ. The CDR3 extends over 14 amino acids. Trimming cost V 0 bases and J 4 bases; bases outside gene matches: 3. CDR3 in amino acids: CASSLGDSRETQYF. CDR3 DNA: TGCGCCAGCAGCTTGGGGGACAGCCGAGAGACCCAGTACTTC.

CDR3 protein: CASSGDWDYEQYF. CDR3 sequence (DNA): TGTGCCAGCAGCGGGGACTGGGACTACGAGCAGTACTTC. The V call is TRBV11-2, the J call TRBJ2-7, with D possibly being TRBD2 (6 bases). The CDR3 has 13 amino acids. Looked up from germline, CDR1 is SGHAT and CDR2 is FQNNGV. Deletions cut 5 bases from V and 3 bases from J, with 11 bases between.

This chain joins TRBV5-6 and TRBJ2-7, with TRBD2 identical over 12 bases. This CDR3 has 15 amino acids. V lost 4 bases, J lost 0 bases, and 2 bases stayed unmatched. Germline CDR1 and CDR2: SGHDT and YYEEEE. The CDR3 bases are TGTGCCAGCAGCCTGACTAGCGGGAGCTCCTACGAGCAGTACTTC. As protein: CASSLTSGSSYEQYF.

The V call is TRBV19, the J call TRBJ2-7; tentatively, D is TRBD1 (5 bases). The V and J ends lost 6 bases and 4 bases respectively, with 19 bases between them. Germline V lookup: CDR1 LNHDA, CDR2 SQIVND (reference sequence). The CDR3 runs to 15 residues. The DNA for the CDR3 is TGTGCCAGTAGCTCCCCGGGTAGGGGTAGGTACGAGCAGTACTTC. Its protein product is CASSSPGRGRYEQYF.

This chain connects TRBV9 to TRBJ2-5; tentatively, D is TRBD2 (5 bases). V was clipped by 3 bases and J by 5 bases, with 11 bases between them. The germline V gene has CDR1 SGDLS and CDR2 YYNGEE. The CDR3 extends over 13 amino acids. CDR3 amino acids: CASSGKWEETQYF. The CDR3 region has the DNA TGTGCCAGCAGCGGGAAGTGGGAGGAGACCCAGTACTTC.

The gene calls are TRBV28 and TRBJ1-5; weak D call: TRBD1 (6 bases). Trimming pared 7 bases from V and 1 base from J, leaving 11 bases between. The length of the CDR3 is 14 residues. Germline CDR1 is MDHEN and CDR2 is SYDVKM. The CDR3 reads CASTQGGSNQPQHF. DNA of the CDR3: TGTGCCAGCACCCAAGGGGGAAGCAATCAGCCCCAGCATTTT.

The V call is TRBV9, the J call TRBJ2-3; TRBD2 matches at 10 bases. V shed 4 bases and J 4 bases; nucleotides not matched to a gene: 9. This CDR3 is 16 amino acids long. CDR1 SGDLS and CDR2 YYNGEE come from the germline V gene. CDR3 coding DNA: TGTGCCAGCAGCCATCCTAGCGGGAGTGTCGCAGATACGCAGTATTTT. It is translated as CASSHPSGSVADTQYF.

V and J are TRBV19 and TRBJ1-5; 9 bases agree with TRBD1. Trimming removed 8 bases from V and 6 bases from J; junction bases left unmatched: 11. CDR3 length: 15 amino acids. Germline CDR1 and CDR2: LNHDA and SQIVND (reference sequence). The chain's CDR3 is CASSFSGTGLQPQHF. The DNA for the CDR3 is TGTGCCAGTTCCTTCTCGGGGACAGGGCTTCAGCCCCAGCATTTT.

CDR3 loop: CASSPTGSASGANVLTF. The CDR3, as DNA: TGTGCCAGCAGCCCGACAGGGTCAGCCTCTGGGGCCAACGTCCTGACTTTC. V and J are TRBV2 and TRBJ2-6, with TRBD1 identical over 7 bases. Trimming cost V 6 bases and J 0 bases; bases outside gene matches: 8. The CDR3 totals 17 residues. Germline-derived CDR1 and CDR2 are SNHLY and FYNNEI.

This clone was recorded only once. This chain links TRBV11-2 with TRBJ2-1; TRBD1 matches at 7 bases. CDR1 and CDR2 (germline): SGHAT, FQNNGV. V lost 5 bases, J lost 9 bases, and 16 bases stayed unmatched. CDR3 length equals 16 residues. This CDR3 reads CASSGQNGTVYGEQFF. CDR3 bases: TGTGCCAGCAGCGGACAAAACGGGACAGTTTATGGTGAGCAGTTCTTC.